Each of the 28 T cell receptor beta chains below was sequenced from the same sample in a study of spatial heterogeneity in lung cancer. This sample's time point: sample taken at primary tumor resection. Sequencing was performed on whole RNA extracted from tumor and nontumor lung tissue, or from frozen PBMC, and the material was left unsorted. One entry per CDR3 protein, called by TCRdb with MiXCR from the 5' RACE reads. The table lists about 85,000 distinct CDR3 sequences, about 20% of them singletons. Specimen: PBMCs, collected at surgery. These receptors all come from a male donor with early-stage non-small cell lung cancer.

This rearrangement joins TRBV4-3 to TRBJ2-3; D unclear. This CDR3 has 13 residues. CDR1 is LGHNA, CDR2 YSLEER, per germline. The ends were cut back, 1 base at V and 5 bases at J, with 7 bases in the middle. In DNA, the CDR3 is TGCGCCAGCAGCCAAGGGAGATTAGATACGCAGTATTTT. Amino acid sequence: CASSQGRLDTQYF.

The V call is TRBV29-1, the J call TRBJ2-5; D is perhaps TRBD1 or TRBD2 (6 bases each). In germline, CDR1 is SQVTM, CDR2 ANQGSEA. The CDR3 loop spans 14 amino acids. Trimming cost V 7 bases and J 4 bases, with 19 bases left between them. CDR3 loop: CSAGGGERGETQYF. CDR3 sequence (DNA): TGCAGCGCCGGAGGGGGAGAAAGGGGAGAGACCCAGTACTTC.

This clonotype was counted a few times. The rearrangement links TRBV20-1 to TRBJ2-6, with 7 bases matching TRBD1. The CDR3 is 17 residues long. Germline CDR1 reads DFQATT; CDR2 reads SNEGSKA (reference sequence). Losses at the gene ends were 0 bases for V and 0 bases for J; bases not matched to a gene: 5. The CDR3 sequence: CSARDHRGVSGANVLTF. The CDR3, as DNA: TGCAGTGCTAGAGATCACAGGGGAGTCTCTGGGGCCAACGTCCTGACTTTC.

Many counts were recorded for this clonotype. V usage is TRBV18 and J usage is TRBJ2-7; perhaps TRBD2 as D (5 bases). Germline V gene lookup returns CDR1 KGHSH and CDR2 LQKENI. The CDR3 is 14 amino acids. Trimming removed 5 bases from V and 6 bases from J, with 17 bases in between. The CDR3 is CASSDQVPAGEQYF. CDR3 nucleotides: TGTGCCAGCTCAGACCAGGTCCCCGCGGGCGAGCAGTACTTC.

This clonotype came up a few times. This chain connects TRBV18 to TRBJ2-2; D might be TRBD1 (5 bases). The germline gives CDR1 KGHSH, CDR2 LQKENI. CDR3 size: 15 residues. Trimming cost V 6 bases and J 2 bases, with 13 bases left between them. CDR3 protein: CASSSQTANTGELFF. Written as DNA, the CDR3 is TGTGCCAGCTCTTCCCAGACAGCTAACACCGGGGAGCTGTTTTTT.

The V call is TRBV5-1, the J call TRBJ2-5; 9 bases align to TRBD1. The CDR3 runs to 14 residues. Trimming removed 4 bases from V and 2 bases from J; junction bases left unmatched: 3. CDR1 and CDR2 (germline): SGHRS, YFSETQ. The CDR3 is CASSPGQGQETQYF. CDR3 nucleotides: TGCGCCAGCAGCCCGGGACAGGGTCAAGAGACCCAGTACTTC.

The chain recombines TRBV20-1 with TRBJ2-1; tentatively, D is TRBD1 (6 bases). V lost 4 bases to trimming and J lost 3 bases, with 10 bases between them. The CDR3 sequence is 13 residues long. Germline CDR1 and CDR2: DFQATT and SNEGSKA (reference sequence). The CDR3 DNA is TGCAGTGCTACCCGGGACAACTACAATGAGCAGTTCTTC. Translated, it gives CSATRDNYNEQFF.

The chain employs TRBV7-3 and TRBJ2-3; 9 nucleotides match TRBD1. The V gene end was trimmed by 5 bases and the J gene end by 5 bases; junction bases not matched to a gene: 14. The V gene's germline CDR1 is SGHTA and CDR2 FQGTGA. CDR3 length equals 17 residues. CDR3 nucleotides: TGTGCCAGCAGCCCTCTATCGGGACAGGGATCTGGAGATACGCAGTATTTT. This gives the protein CASSPLSGQGSGDTQYF.

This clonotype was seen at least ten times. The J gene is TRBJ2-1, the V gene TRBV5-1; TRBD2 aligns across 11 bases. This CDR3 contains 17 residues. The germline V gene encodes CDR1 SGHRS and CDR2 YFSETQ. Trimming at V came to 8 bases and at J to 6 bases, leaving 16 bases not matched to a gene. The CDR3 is CARESTSGTSRGNEQFF. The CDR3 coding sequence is TGCGCCAGGGAATCGACTAGCGGGACCAGCCGAGGCAATGAGCAGTTCTTC.

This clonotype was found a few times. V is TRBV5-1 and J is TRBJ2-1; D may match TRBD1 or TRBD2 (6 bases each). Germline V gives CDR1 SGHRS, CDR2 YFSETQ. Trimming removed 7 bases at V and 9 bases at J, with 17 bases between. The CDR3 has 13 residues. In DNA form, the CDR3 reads TGCGCCAGCGCCCACGAGGGGGGTGGTGAGCAGTTCTTC. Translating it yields CASAHEGGGEQFF.

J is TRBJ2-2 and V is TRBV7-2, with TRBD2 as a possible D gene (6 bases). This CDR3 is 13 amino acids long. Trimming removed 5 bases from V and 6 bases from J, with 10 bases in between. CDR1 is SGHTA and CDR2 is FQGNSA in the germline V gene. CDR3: CASSPRRAGELFF. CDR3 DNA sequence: TGTGCCAGCAGCCCCCGGAGGGCCGGGGAGCTGTTTTTT.

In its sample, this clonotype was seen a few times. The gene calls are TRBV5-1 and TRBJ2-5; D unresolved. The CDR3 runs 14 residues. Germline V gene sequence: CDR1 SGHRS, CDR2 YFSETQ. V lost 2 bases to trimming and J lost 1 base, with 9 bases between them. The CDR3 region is CASSLPTLQETQYF. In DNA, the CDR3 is TGCGCCAGCAGCTTACCAACCCTCCAAGAGACCCAGTACTTC.

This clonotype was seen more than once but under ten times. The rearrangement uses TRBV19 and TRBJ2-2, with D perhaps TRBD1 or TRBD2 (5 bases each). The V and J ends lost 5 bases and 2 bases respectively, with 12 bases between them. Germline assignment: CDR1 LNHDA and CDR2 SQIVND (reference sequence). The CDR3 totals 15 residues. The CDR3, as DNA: TGTGCCAGTAGTTGGGACCGATCAAACACCGGGGAGCTGTTTTTT. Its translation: CASSWDRSNTGELFF.

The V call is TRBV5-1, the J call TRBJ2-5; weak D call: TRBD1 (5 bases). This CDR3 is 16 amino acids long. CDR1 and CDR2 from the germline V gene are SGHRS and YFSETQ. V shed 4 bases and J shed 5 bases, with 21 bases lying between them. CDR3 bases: TGCGCCAGCAGCCCCCAGCCGACAGCCTTGGGGGAGACCCAGTACTTC. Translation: CASSPQPTALGETQYF.

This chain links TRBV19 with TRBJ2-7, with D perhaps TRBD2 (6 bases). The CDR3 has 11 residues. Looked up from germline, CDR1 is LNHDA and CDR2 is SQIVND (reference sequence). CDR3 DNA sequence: TGTGCTACGGGGGTAGTCTACGAGCAGTACTTC. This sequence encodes CATGVVYEQYF. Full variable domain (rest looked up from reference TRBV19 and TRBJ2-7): DGGITQSPKYLFRKEGQNVTLSCEQNLNHDAMYWYRQDPGQGLRLIYYSQIVNDFQKGDIAEGYSVSREKKESFPLTVTSAQKNPTAFYLCATGVVYEQYFGPGTRLTVT.

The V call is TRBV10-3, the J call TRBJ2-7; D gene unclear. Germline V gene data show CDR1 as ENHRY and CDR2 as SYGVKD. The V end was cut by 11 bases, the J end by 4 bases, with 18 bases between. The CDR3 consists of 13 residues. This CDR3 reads CAPLSTPSYEQYF. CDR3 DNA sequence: TGTGCCCCCCTCTCAACCCCATCATACGAGCAGTACTTC.

In DNA, the CDR3 is TGTGCCAGCAGTTTGGGGGGGACCTATCAGCCCCAGCATTTT. It yields the protein CASSLGGTYQPQHF. The chain is built from TRBV12-3 or TRBV12-4 and TRBJ1-5; D may be TRBD1 (5 bases). CDR3 size: 14 residues. V was shortened by 3 bases and J by 5 bases, with 11 bases between the two germline ends.

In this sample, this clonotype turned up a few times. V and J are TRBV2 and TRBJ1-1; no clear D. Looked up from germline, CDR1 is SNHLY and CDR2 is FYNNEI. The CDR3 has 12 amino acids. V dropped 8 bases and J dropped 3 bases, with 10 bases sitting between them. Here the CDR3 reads CASRAAYTEAFF. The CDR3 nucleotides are TGTGCCAGCCGCGCCGCCTACACTGAAGCTTTCTTT.

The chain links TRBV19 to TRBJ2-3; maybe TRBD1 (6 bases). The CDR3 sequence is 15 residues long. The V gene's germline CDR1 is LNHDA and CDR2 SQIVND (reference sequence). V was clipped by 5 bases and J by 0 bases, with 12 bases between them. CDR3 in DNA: TGTGCCAGTAGTCCTCGACAGGACAGCACAGATACGCAGTATTTT. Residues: CASSPRQDSTDTQYF.

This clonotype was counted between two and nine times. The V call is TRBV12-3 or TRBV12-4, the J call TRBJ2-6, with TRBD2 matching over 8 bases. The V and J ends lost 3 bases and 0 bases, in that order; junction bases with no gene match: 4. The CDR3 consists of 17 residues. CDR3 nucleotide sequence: TGTGCCAGCAGTTTCCACGGGGGGGACTCTGGGGCCAACGTCCTGACTTTC. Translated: CASSFHGGDSGANVLTF.

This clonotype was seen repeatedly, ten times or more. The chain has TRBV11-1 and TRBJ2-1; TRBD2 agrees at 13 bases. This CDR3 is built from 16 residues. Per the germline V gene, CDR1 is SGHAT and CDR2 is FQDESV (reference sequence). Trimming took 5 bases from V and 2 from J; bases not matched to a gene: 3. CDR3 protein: CASSHGLAGAYNEQFF. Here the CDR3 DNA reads TGTGCCAGCAGCCACGGACTAGCGGGGGCCTACAATGAGCAGTTCTTC.

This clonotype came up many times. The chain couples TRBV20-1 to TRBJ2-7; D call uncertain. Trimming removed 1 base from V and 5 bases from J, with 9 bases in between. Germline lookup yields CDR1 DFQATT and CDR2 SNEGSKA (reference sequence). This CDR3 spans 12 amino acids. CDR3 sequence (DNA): TGCAGTGCTAGAGCGTTGTTAGACGAGCAGTACTTC. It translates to CSARALLDEQYF.

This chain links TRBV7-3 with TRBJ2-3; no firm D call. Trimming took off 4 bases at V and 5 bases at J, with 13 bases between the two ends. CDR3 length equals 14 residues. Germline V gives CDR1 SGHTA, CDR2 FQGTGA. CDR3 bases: TGTGCCAGCAGCTCGGGCCGTACACAAGATACGCAGTATTTT. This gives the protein CASSSGRTQDTQYF.

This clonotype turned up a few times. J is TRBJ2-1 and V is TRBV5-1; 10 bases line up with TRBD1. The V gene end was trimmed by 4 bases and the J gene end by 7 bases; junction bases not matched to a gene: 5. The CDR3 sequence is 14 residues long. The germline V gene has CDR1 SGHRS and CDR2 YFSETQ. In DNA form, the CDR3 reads TGCGCCAGCAGCCTAGGACAGGGGGTAAATGAGCAGTTCTTC. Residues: CASSLGQGVNEQFF.

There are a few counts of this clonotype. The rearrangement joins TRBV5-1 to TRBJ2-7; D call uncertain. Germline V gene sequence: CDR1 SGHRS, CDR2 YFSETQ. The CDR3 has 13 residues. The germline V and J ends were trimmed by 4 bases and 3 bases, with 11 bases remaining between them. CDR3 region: CASSPMPDYEQYF. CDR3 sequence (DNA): TGCGCCAGCAGCCCCATGCCCGACTACGAGCAGTACTTC.

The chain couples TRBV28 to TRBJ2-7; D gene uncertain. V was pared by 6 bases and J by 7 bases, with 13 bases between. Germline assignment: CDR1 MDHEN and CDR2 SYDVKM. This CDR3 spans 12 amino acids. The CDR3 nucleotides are TGTGCCAGCAGATTCTTCCTGGGGGAGCAGTACTTC. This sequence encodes CASRFFLGEQYF.

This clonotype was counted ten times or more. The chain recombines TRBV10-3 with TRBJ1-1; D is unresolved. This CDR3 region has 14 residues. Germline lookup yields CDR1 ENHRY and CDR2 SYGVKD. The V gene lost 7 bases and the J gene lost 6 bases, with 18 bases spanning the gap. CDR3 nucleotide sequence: TGTGCCATCAACACTGGACCCACGGACGCTGAAGCTTTCTTT. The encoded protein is CAINTGPTDAEAFF.

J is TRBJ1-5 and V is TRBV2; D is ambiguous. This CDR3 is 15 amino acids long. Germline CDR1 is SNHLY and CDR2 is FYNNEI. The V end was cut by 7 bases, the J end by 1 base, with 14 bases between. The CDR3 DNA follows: TGTGCCAGCACCCACCGACCGGCGAGCAATCAGCCCCAGCATTTT. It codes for CASTHRPASNQPQHF.